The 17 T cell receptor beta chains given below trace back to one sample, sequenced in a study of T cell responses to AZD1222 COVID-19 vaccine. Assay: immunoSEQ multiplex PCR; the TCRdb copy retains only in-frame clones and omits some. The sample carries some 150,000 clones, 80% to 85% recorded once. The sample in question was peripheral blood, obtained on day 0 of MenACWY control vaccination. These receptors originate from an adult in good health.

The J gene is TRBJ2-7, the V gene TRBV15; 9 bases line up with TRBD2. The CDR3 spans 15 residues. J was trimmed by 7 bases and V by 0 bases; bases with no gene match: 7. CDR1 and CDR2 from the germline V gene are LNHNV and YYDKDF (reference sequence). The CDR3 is CATSRDRPSGGEQYV. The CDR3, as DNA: TGTGCCACCAGCAGAGATCGACCAAGCGGGGGGGAGCAGTACGTC.

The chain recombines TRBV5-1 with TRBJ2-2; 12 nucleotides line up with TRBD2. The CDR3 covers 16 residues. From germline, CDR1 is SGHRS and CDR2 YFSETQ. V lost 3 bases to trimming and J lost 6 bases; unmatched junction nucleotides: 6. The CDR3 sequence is CASSSLLAGGSGELFF. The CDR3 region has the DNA TGCGCCAGCAGCTCCTTACTAGCGGGGGGCTCCGGGGAGCTGTTTTTT.

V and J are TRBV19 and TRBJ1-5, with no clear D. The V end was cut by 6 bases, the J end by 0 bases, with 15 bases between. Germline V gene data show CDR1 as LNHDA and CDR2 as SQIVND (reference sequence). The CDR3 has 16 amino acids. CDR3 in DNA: TGTGCCAGTAGCTCTTCCATCTGGGGTAGCAATCAGCCCCAGCATTTT. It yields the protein CASSSSIWGSNQPQHF.

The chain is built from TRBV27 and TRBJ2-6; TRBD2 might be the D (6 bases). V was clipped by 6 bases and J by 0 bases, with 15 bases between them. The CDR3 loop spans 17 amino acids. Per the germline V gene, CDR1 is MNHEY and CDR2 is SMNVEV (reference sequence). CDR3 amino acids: CASRPNGGRSGANVLTF. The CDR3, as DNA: TGTGCCAGCAGACCGAACGGAGGGCGCTCTGGGGCCAACGTCCTGACTTTC.

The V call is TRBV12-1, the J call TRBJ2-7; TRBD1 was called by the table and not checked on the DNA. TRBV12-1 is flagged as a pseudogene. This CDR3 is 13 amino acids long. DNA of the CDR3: TGTGCCAGCAGGACAGGAAATTCCTACGAGCAGTACGTC. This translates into CASRTGNSYEQYV.

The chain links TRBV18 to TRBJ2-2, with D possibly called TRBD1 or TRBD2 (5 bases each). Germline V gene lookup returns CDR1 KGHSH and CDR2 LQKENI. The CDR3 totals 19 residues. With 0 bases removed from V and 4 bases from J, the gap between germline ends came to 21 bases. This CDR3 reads CASSPPRAGTKGGTGELFF. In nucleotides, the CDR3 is TGTGCCAGCTCACCACCAAGGGCAGGGACGAAAGGAGGCACCGGGGAGCTGTTTTTT.

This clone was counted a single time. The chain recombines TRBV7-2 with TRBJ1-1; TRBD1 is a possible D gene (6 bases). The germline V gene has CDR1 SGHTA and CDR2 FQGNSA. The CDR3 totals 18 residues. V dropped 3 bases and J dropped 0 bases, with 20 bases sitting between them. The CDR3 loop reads CASSLDPNQGRLNTEAFF. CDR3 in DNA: TGTGCCAGCAGCTTGGACCCGAATCAGGGGCGGTTGAACACTGAAGCTTTCTTT.

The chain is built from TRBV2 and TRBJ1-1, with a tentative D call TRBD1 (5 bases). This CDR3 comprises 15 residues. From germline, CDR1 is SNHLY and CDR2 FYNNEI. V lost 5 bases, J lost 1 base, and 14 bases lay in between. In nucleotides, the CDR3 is TGTGCCAGCAGTTCCTCAGGGTGGGGGAACACTGAAGCTTTCTTT. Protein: CASSSSGWGNTEAFF.

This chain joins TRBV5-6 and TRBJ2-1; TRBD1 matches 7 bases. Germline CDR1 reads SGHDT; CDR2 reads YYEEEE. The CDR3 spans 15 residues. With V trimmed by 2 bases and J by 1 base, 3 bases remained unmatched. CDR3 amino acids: CASSLQGWSYNEQFF. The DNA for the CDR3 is TGTGCCAGCAGCTTACAGGGGTGGTCCTACAATGAGCAGTTCTTC.

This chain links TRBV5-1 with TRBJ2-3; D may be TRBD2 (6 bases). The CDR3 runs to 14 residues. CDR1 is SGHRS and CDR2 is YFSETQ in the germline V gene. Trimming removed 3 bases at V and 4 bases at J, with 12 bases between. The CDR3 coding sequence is TGCGCCAGCAGCTGGGGGGACCTGGCAGATACGCAGTATTTT. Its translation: CASSWGDLADTQYF.

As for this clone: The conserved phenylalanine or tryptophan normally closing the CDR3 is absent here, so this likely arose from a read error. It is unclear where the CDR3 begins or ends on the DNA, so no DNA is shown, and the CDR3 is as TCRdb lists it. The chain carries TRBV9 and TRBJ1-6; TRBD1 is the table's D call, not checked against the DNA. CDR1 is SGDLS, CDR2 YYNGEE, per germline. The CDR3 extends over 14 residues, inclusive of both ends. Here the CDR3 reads CASSVEGRGGSLRC.

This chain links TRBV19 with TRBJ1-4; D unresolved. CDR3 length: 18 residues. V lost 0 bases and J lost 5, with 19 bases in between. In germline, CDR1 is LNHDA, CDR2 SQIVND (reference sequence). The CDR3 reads CASSIDLGRINSNEKLFF. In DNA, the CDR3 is TGTGCCAGTAGTATAGATCTAGGACGGATAAACTCAAATGAAAAACTGTTTTTT.

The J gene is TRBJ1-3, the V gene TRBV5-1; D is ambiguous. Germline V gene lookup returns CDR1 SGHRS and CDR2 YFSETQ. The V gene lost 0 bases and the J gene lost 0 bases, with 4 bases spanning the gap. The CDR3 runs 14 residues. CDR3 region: CASSLGLSGNTIYF. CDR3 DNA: TGCGCCAGCAGCTTGGGCCTCTCTGGAAACACCATATATTTT.

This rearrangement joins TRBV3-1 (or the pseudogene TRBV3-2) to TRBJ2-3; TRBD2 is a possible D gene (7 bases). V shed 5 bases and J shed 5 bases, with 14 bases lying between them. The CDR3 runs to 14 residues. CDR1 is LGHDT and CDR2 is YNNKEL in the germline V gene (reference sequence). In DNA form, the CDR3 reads TGTGCCAGCAGCGTAGGGGGGGCCGAAGATACGCAGTATTTT. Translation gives CASSVGGAEDTQYF.

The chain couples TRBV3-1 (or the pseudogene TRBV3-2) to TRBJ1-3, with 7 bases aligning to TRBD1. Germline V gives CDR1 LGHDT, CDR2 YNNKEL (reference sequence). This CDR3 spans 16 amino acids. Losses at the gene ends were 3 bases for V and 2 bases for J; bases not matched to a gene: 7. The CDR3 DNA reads TGTGCCAGCAGCCATGCCGGGACAGCAACTGGAAACACCATATATTTT. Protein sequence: CASSHAGTATGNTIYF.

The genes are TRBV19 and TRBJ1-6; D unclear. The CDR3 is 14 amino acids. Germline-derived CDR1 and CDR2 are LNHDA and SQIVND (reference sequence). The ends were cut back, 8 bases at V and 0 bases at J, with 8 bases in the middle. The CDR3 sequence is CASRLSSYNSPLHF. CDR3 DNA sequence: TGTGCCAGTCGACTAAGCTCCTATAATTCACCCCTCCACTTT.

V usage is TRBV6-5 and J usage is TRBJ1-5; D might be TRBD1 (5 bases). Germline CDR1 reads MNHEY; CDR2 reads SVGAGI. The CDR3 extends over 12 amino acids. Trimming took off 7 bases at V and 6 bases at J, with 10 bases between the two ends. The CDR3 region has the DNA TGTGCCAGCAACGAGGGGTTTCAGCCCCAGCATTTT. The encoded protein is CASNEGFQPQHF.